Below, one T cell receptor beta chain is given with its context. The data belong to a study of blood T cell repertoires in COVID-19. Study as a whole: PBMCs, B-cell-depleted T cells, or T cells were the source of the cDNA or gDNA that made up the material.

Profiled with immunoSEQ multiplex PCR; TCRdb holds only in-frame clones, not every one. The table lists 240,000 or so clones, more than 80% of them singletons. The CDR3 loop spans 13 amino acids. CDR1 is SGHRS and CDR2 is YFSETQ in the germline V gene. Trimming removed 3 bases from V and 1 base from J; junction bases left unmatched: 1. Categorization into cohorts depended on clinical history that participants reported. Shortly before study entry, within 2 weeks, exposed participants had met a COVID-19 case. Specimen: PBMCs or T cells enriched from blood (not recorded which). V usage is TRBV5-1 and J usage is TRBJ2-7; TRBD1 agrees at 7 bases. The TCR was taken from a man aged 45-60 years who had been exposed to COVID-19. CDR3 residues: CASSWDRSYEQYF. The CDR3 nucleotides are TGCGCCAGCAGCTGGGACAGATCCTACGAGCAGTACTTC.